A single count supports the clone carrying this TCR beta chain. The antigen is not known. The CDR3 consists of 14 residues. V lost 4 bases and J lost 7; bases outside the gene matches: 8. CDR1 and CDR2 from the germline V gene are SGHDT and YYEEEE. This entry belongs to a study of radiotherapy plus CTLA-4 blockade in lung cancer. Study-wide results and limits: Tumor-origin TCR clones grew in blood after radiotherapy plus ipilimumab.

TCRdb keeps only in-frame clones here, not all; method: immunoSEQ multiplex PCR. Found here are 40,000 or so clones, approximately 70% of them singletons; the top ten hold around a tenth. CTLA-4 blockade with ipilimumab, together with focal radiation, was given to patients with chemo-refractory metastatic non-small-cell lung cancer. V gene TRBV5-6 combines with J gene TRBJ1-2; 9 bases line up with TRBD1. The sequencing here drew on peripheral blood, taken from a patient treated with radiotherapy plus ipilimumab. The sequence was obtained from a human donor with non-small cell lung cancer who had stable disease on radiotherapy plus ipilimumab. The DNA of the CDR3 is TGTGCCAGCAGCCTCCGGGACAGGGCGGCTGGCTACACCTTC. This codes for CASSLRDRAAGYTF.